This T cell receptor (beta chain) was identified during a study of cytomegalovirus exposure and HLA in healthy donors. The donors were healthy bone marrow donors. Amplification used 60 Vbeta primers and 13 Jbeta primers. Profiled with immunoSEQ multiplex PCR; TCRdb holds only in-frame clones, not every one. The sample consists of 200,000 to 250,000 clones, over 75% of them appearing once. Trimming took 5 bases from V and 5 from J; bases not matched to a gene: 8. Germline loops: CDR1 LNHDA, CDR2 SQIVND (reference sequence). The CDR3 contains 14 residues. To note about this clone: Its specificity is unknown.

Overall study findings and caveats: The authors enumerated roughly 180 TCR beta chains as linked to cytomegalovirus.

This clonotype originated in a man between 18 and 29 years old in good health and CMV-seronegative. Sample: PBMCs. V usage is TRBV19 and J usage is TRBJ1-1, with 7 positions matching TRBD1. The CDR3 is CASSYGRGSTEAFF. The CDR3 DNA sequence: TGTGCCAGTAGTTACGGCAGGGGGTCTACTGAAGCTTTCTTT.